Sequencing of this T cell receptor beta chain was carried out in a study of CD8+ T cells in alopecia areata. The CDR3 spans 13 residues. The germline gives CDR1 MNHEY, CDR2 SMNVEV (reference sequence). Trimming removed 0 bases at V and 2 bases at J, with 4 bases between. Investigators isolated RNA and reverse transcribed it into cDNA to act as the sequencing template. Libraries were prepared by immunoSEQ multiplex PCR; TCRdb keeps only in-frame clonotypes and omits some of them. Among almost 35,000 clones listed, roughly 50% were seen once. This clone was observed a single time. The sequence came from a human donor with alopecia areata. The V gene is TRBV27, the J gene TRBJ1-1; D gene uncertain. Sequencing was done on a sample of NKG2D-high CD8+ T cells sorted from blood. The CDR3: CASSLSANTEAFF. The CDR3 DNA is TGTGCCAGCAGTTTATCAGCTAACACTGAAGCTTTCTTT.